The 23 T cell receptor beta chains listed next were all sequenced from one sample in a study of blood T cells in healthy people across ages. Using a J-beta primer mix together with a sample-barcoded 5' primer, a second PCR was run for roughly 7 to 11 cycles. TCRdb re-derived calls from the 5' RACE reads in MiXCR, one entry per CDR3 protein. The repertoire has about a million distinct CDR3 sequences, around 48% of them found once; the top ten carry 10% to 15%. The sequenced sample was blood. These TCRs come from a man aged 25 to 40 in good health.

The rearrangement uses TRBV4-3 and TRBJ1-4, with 7 positions matching TRBD1. Per the germline V gene, CDR1 is LGHNA and CDR2 is YSLEER. V lost 4 bases and J lost 7; bases outside the gene matches: 9. The CDR3 is 15 residues long. The CDR3 sequence: CASSRTIDRVEKLFF. The CDR3 DNA is TGCGCCAGCAGCCGAACCATAGACAGGGTTGAAAAACTGTTTTTT.

The V call is TRBV2, the J call TRBJ1-6; 7 bases are a match to TRBD1. Trimming cost V 7 bases and J 3 bases; bases outside gene matches: 0. Per germline, CDR1 SNHLY and CDR2 FYNNEI. The CDR3 has 13 amino acids. CDR3 bases: TGTGCCAGCACAGGGGGCTATAATTCACCCCTCCACTTT. This encodes CASTGGYNSPLHF.

The chain carries TRBV28 and TRBJ1-2; 10 bases line up with TRBD1. The CDR3 has 17 residues. Germline lookup yields CDR1 MDHEN and CDR2 SYDVKM. The V and J ends lost 3 bases and 5 bases, in that order; junction bases with no gene match: 12. CDR3 in amino acids: CASSFADRGALVYGYTF. The CDR3 coding sequence is TGTGCCAGCAGTTTTGCGGACAGGGGGGCACTTGTGTATGGCTACACCTTC.

A few counts support this clonotype. The chain carries TRBV4-3 and TRBJ2-7; D uncertain. The CDR3 is 15 amino acids. Germline V gives CDR1 LGHNA, CDR2 YSLEER. Between the trimmed V and J ends, which lost 1 base and 0 bases, there was a span of 10 bases. CDR3 bases: TGCGCCAGCAGCCAAGGGTGGGGTTCCTCCTACGAGCAGTACTTC. Translation: CASSQGWGSSYEQYF.

The genes are TRBV27 and TRBJ2-7, with 11 nucleotides matching TRBD1. Germline V gives CDR1 MNHEY, CDR2 SMNVEV (reference sequence). The CDR3 contains 15 residues. After removal of 4 bases from V and 3 bases from J, the junction contained 5 bases not matched to a gene. CDR3 nucleotide sequence: TGTGCCAGCAGTTACCGGGACAGGGGGTTCTACGAGCAGTACTTC. It is translated as CASSYRDRGFYEQYF.

This clonotype turned up a few times. This chain links TRBV7-9 with TRBJ2-1; 9 bases line up with TRBD2. This CDR3 is built from 16 residues. Germline assignment: CDR1 SEHNR and CDR2 FQNEAQ (reference sequence). Trimming removed 8 bases from V and 9 bases from J; junction bases left unmatched: 17. The CDR3: CASGDSGRILKSEQFF. CDR3 nucleotide sequence: TGTGCCAGCGGGGATAGCGGGAGAATCCTAAAGTCTGAGCAGTTCTTC.

This clonotype showed up many times. In DNA form, the CDR3 reads TGTGCCAGCAGCCTGGATTCAAACTCCTACGAGCAGTACTTC. Its translation: CASSLDSNSYEQYF. The chain uses TRBV11-2 and TRBJ2-7; D is uncertain. CDR1 is SGHAT and CDR2 is FQNNGV in the germline V gene. V was pared by 5 bases and J by 0 bases, with 11 bases between. This CDR3 contains 14 residues.

A few counts support this clonotype. CDR3 in DNA: TGTGCCAGCAGTGTCCCCCTCCCGGGACAGGGGAGGGGTGAGCAGTTCTTC. This codes for CASSVPLPGQGRGEQFF. The J gene is TRBJ2-1, the V gene TRBV25-1, with 10 positions matching TRBD1. From germline, CDR1 is MGHDK and CDR2 SYGVNS. This CDR3 is built from 17 residues. V was clipped by 4 bases and J by 9 bases; unmatched bases: 15.

This chain joins TRBV12-3 or TRBV12-4 and TRBJ2-7; TRBD2 matches 7 bases. The CDR3 spans 14 residues. Trimming cost V 2 bases and J 2 bases; bases outside gene matches: 3. CDR3 loop: CASSLKAGPYEQYF. The CDR3 nucleotides are TGTGCCAGCAGTTTAAAAGCGGGGCCCTACGAGCAGTACTTC.

This clonotype appeared a few times. The J gene is TRBJ1-6, the V gene TRBV4-2; the D is unclear. There are 15 residues in the CDR3. The V gene's germline CDR1 is LGHNA and CDR2 YNFKEQ. V was trimmed by 0 bases and J by 8 bases, leaving 11 bases between them. The CDR3 region is CASSQEGSGYSPLHF. CDR3 nucleotides: TGTGCCAGCAGCCAAGAAGGGAGCGGATATTCACCCCTCCACTTT.

This clonotype was counted at least ten times. The chain couples TRBV7-2 to TRBJ2-5; 7 bases are shared with TRBD2. V lost 4 bases and J lost 5; bases outside the gene matches: 7. The CDR3 spans 14 residues. Looked up from germline, CDR1 is SGHTA and CDR2 is FQGNSA. The CDR3 here is CASSSSGTRETQYF. As DNA, the CDR3 is TGTGCCAGCAGCTCAAGCGGGACTCGGGAGACCCAGTACTTC.

The chain combines TRBV28 with TRBJ1-2; TRBD1 is a possible D gene (5 bases). The germline V and J ends were trimmed by 2 bases and 7 bases, with 14 bases remaining between them. Germline loops: CDR1 MDHEN, CDR2 SYDVKM. This CDR3 comprises 14 residues. The CDR3 bases are TGTGCCAGCAGTTTAAATTTGGGGGTCAGTGGCTACACCTTC. It yields the protein CASSLNLGVSGYTF.

The chain joins TRBV20-1 to TRBJ2-3; D perhaps matches TRBD1 (5 bases). V lost 6 bases, J lost 3 bases, and 13 bases lay in between. CDR1 is DFQATT and CDR2 is SNEGSKA in the germline V gene (reference sequence). The CDR3 is 13 amino acids. This CDR3 is CSARVEVTDTQYF. Written as DNA, the CDR3 is TGCAGTGCCAGGGTAGAAGTGACAGATACGCAGTATTTT.

This sequence joins TRBV2 and TRBJ2-5; perhaps TRBD1 as D (5 bases). The J call may be mistaken, given a closer DNA end match to TRBJ2-7. Per germline, CDR1 SNHLY and CDR2 FYNNEI. The CDR3 has 14 residues. For the CDR3, the DNA is TGTGCCAGCAGGGAGCGCAGGGTTACCTACGAGCAGTACTTC. Translated: CASRERRVTYEQYF.

The gene calls are TRBV7-2 and TRBJ2-3; possibly TRBD1 for D (5 bases). Between the trimmed V and J ends, which lost 0 bases and 0 bases, there was a span of 16 bases. The CDR3 contains 18 residues. Germline assignment: CDR1 SGHTA and CDR2 FQGNSA. CDR3 sequence (DNA): TGTGCCAGCAGCTTAGCACGGGCGACAGTCGTGAGCACAGATACGCAGTATTTT. Amino acid sequence: CASSLARATVVSTDTQYF. Based on the CDR3 plus reference TRBV7-2 and TRBJ2-3, the full variable domain is GAGVSQSPSNKVTEKGKDVELRCDPISGHTALYWYRQSLGQGLEFLIYFQGNSAPDKSGLPSDRFSAERTGGSVSTLTIQRTQQEDSAVYLCASSLARATVVSTDTQYFGPGTRLTVL.

This clonotype turned up a few times. The rearrangement uses TRBV20-1 and TRBJ2-4; 7 bases map to TRBD2. V shed 5 bases, J shed 0 bases, and the junction held 10 bases outside the gene matches. Germline V CDR1 and CDR2: DFQATT, SNEGSKA (reference sequence). The CDR3 consists of 16 residues. The CDR3 is CSAPKSGALAKNIQYF. The CDR3 nucleotides are TGCAGTGCTCCCAAAAGCGGGGCATTAGCCAAAAACATTCAGTACTTC.

The chain combines TRBV5-1 with TRBJ1-4; D gene unclear. Germline CDR1 SGHRS, CDR2 YFSETQ. The CDR3 sequence is 14 residues long. V was cut by 4 bases and J by 5 bases, with 12 bases left in between. Here the CDR3 reads CASSPTALNEKLFF. The CDR3 nucleotides read TGCGCCAGCAGCCCGACGGCCTTGAATGAAAAACTGTTTTTT.

The chain links TRBV12-3 or TRBV12-4 to TRBJ2-2; the match to TRBD1 covers 9 bases. CDR3 length equals 16 residues. V lost 1 base to trimming and J lost 1 base; unmatched junction nucleotides: 1. The CDR3 loop reads CASSLGDRVNTGELFF. The CDR3 region has the DNA TGTGCCAGCAGTTTAGGGGACAGGGTGAACACCGGGGAGCTGTTTTTT.

The chain has TRBV28 and TRBJ2-1; 7 nucleotides align to TRBD2. The CDR3 runs to 15 residues. V was pared by 5 bases and J by 11 bases, with 15 bases of the junction left unmatched. Germline CDR1 MDHEN, CDR2 SYDVKM. CDR3 bases: TGTGCCAGCAGTCCGAGGCAACTAGCGTCAGCTAAGCAGTTCTTC. Translating gives CASSPRQLASAKQFF.

V and J are TRBV20-1 and TRBJ2-1; no clear D. Per the germline V gene, CDR1 is DFQATT and CDR2 is SNEGSKA (reference sequence). CDR3 length: 14 residues. V was shortened by 3 bases and J by 8 bases, with 17 bases between the two germline ends. CDR3 nucleotide sequence: TGCAGTGCTAGCGCCCTTGCTCGTATGGATGAGCAGTTCTTC. As protein: CSASALARMDEQFF.

This clonotype appeared once. This chain links TRBV25-1 with TRBJ1-5; a possible D gene is TRBD1 (5 bases). The CDR3 contains 14 residues. V lost 1 base to trimming and J lost 11 bases, with 15 bases between them. Germline CDR1 and CDR2: MGHDK and SYGVNS. This CDR3 is CASSESSGGGAQHF. The CDR3 DNA sequence: TGTGCCAGCAGTGAATCCTCCGGTGGGGGGGCCCAGCATTTT.

This clonotype was seen ten or more times. V gene TRBV12-3 or TRBV12-4 combines with J gene TRBJ1-2, with D perhaps matching TRBD1 (6 bases). The V end was cut by 5 bases, the J end by 8 bases, with 12 bases between. This CDR3 comprises 12 residues. CDR3 bases: TGTGCCAGCAGTCGAACAGGGTACGGCTACACCTTC. This codes for CASSRTGYGYTF.

The V call is TRBV6-6, the J call TRBJ2-7; D gene unclear. The CDR3 has 13 residues. V was trimmed by 8 bases and J by 0 bases, leaving 11 bases between them. Germline V gene sequence: CDR1 MNHNY, CDR2 SVGAGI (reference sequence). The CDR3 DNA reads as TGTGCCAGCGCAGGCTACTACTCCTACGAGCAGTACTTC. It encodes CASAGYYSYEQYF.